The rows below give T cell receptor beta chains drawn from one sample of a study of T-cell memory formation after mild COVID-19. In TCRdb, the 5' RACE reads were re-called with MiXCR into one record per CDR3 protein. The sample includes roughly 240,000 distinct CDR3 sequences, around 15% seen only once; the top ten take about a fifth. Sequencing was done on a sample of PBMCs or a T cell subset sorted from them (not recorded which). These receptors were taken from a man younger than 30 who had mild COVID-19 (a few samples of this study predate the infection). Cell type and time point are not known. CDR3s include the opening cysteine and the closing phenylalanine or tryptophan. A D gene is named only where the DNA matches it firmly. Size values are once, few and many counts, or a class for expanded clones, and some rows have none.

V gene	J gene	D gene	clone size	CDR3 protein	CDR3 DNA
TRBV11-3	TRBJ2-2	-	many	CASSPSPRAGGELFF	TGTGCCAGCAGCCCCTCCCCGAGGGCCGGCGGGGAGCTGTTTTTT
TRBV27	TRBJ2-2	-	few	CASSFRGHGELFF	TGTGCCAGCAGTTTTCGGGGTCACGGGGAGCTGTTTTTT
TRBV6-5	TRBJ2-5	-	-	CASSYSWSQGAQYF	TGTGCCAGCAGTTACTCGTGGTCCCAAGGGGCCCAGTACTTC
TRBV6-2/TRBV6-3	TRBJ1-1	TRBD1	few	CASKRQGGTEAFF	TGTGCCAGCAAGCGACAGGGAGGCACTGAAGCTTTCTTT
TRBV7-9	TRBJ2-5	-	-	CASSFAGTPETQYF	TGTGCCAGCAGCTTCGCGGGGACACCAGAGACCCAGTACTTC
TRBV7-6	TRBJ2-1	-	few	CASSLGPGPYNEQFF	TGTGCCAGCAGCTTAGGCCCAGGACCCTACAATGAGCAGTTCTTC
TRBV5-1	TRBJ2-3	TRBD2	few	CASSFRGGVPTDTQYF	TGCGCCAGCAGCTTCCGCGGGGGGGTCCCCACAGATACGCAGTATTTT
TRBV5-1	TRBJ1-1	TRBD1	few	CASSLSPGQGTEAFF	TGCGCCAGCAGCTTATCACCGGGACAGGGGACTGAAGCTTTCTTT
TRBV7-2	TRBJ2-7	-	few	CASSPERSYEQYF	TGTGCCAGCAGTCCCGAAAGGTCCTACGAGCAGTACTTC
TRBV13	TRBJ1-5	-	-	CASSSRGGFQPQHF	TGTGCCAGCAGCTCCCGGGGGGGCTTTCAGCCCCAGCATTTT
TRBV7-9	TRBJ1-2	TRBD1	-	CASSLGDRAGYTF	TGTGCCAGCAGCTTAGGGGACAGGGCTGGCTACACCTTC
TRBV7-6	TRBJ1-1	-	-	CASSLGVADTEAFF	TGTGCCAGCAGCCTAGGGGTAGCCGACACTGAAGCTTTCTTT
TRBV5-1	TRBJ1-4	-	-	CASSLRPGGRGEKLFF	TGCGCCAGCAGCTTGAGGCCGGGGGGGCGGGGCGAAAAACTGTTTTTT
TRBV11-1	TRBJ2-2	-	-	CASSLGVVSTGELFF	TGTGCCAGCAGCTTAGGGGTCGTATCCACCGGGGAGCTGTTTTTT
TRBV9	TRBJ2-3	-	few	CASSAGPAPTDTQYF	TGTGCCAGCAGCGCTGGACCCGCCCCCACAGATACGCAGTATTTT
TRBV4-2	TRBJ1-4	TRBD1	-	CASSQGGQGNEKLFF	TGTGCCAGCAGCCAAGGCGGACAGGGGAATGAAAAACTGTTTTTT
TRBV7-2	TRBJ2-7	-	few	CASSSSFRNNYEQYF	TGTGCCAGCAGCTCATCATTTCGGAACAACTACGAGCAGTACTTC
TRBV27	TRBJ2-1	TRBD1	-	CVSTFTGGAYNEQFF	TGTGTCAGCACCTTCACAGGGGGCGCCTACAATGAGCAGTTCTTC
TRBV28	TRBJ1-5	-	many	CASSLLGQPQHF	TGTGCCAGCAGTTTATTGGGTCAGCCCCAGCATTTT
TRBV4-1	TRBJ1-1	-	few	CASSLGRVNTEAFF	TGCGCCAGCAGCCTCGGGAGGGTGAACACTGAAGCTTTCTTT